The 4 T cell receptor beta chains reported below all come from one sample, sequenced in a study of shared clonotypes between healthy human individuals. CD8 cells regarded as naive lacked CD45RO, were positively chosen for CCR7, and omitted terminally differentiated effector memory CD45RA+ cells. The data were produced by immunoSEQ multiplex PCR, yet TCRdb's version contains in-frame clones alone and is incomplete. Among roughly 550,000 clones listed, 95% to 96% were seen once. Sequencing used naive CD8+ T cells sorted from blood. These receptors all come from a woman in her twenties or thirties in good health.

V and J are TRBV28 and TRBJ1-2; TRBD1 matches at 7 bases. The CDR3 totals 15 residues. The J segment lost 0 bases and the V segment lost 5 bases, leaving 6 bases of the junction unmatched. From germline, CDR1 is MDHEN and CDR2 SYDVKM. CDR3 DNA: TGTGCCAGCAGTCCTCGGACAGGTCCTAACTATGGCTACACCTTC. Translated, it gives CASSPRTGPNYGYTF.

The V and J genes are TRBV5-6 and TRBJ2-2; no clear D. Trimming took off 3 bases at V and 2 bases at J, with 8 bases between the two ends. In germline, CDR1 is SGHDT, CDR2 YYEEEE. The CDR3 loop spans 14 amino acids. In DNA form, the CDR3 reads TGTGCCAGCAGCTCACGGCCCAACACCGGGGAGCTGTTTTTT. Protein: CASSSRPNTGELFF.

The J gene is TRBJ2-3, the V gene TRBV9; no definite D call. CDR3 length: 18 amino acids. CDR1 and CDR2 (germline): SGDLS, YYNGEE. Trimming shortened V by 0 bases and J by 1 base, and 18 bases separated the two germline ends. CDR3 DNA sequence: TGTGCCAGCAGCGTAGTCGAAAGACCAATCTCGGGCACAGATACGCAGTATTTT. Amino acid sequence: CASSVVERPISGTDTQYF.

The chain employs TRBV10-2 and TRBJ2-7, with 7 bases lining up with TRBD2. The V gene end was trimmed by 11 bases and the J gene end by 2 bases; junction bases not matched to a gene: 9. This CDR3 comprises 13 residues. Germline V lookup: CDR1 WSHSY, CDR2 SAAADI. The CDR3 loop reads CAAAGTTPYEQYF. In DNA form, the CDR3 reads TGCGCCGCAGCGGGGACTACCCCCTACGAGCAGTACTTC.